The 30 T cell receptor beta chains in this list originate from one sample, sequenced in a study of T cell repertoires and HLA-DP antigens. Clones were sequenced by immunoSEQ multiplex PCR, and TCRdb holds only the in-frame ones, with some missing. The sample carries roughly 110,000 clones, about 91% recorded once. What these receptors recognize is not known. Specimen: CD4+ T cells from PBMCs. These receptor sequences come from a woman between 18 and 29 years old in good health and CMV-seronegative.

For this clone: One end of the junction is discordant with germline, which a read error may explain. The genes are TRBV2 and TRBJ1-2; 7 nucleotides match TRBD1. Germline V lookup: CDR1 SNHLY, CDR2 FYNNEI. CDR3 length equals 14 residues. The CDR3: CASRRGVRGAEVGF. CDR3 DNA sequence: TGTGCCAGCAGGAGAGGGGTCAGGGGGGCCGAAGTAGGCTTC.

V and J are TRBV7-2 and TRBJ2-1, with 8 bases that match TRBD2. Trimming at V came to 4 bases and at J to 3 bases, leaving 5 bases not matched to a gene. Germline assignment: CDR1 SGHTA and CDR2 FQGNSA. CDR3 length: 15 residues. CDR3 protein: CASSSWTSSYNEQFF. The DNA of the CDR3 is TGTGCCAGCAGCTCCTGGACTAGCAGCTACAATGAGCAGTTCTTC.

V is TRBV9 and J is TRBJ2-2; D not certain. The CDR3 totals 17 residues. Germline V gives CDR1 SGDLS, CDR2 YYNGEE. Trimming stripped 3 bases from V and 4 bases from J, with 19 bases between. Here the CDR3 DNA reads TGTGCCAGCAGCGAGGGTCAAAGACTCGTCCCCACCGGGGAGCTGTTTTTT. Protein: CASSEGQRLVPTGELFF.

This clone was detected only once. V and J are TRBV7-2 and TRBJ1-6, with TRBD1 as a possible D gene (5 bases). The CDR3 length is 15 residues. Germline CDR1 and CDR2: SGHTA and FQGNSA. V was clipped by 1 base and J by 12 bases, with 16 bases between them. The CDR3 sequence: CASSLDGGRTKPLHF. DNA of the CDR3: TGTGCCAGCAGCTTAGATGGGGGTCGGACGAAACCCCTCCACTTT.

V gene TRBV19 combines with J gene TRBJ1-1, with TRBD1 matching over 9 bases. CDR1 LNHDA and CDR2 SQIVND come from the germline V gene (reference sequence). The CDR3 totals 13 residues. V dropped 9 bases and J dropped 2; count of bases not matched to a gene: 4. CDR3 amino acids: CASGTGYNTEAFF. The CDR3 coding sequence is TGTGCCAGCGGGACAGGGTATAACACTGAAGCTTTCTTT.

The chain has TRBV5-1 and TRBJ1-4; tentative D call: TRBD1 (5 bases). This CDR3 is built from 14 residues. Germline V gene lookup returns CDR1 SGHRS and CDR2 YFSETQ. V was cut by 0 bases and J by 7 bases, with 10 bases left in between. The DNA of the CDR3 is TGCGCCAGCAGCTTGGGGGGCGGCTCTGAAAAACTGTTTTTT. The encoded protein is CASSLGGGSEKLFF.

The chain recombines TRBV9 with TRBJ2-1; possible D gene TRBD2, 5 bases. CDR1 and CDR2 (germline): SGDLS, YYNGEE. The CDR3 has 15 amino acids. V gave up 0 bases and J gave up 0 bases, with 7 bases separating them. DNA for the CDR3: TGTGCCAGCAGCGTAGGACGGGACTCCTACAATGAGCAGTTCTTC. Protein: CASSVGRDSYNEQFF.

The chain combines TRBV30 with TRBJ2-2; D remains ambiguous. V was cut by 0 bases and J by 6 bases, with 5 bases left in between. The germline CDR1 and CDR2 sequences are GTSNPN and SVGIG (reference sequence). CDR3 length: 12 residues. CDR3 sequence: CAWSVGAGELFF. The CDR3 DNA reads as TGTGCCTGGAGTGTTGGGGCCGGGGAGCTGTTTTTT.

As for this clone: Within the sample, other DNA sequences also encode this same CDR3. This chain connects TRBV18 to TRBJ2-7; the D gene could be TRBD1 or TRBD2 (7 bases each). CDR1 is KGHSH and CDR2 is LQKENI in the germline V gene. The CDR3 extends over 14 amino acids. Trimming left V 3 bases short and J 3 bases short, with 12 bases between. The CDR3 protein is CASSPGRGGYEQYF. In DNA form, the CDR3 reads TGTGCCAGCTCACCCGGCAGGGGGGGCTACGAGCAGTACTTC.

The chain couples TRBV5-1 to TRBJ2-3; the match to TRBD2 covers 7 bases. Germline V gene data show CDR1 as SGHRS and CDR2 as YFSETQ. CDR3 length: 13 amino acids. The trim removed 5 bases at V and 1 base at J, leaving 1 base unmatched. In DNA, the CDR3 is TGCGCCAGCAGGGCGGGGGGCACAGATACGCAGTATTTT. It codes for CASRAGGTDTQYF.

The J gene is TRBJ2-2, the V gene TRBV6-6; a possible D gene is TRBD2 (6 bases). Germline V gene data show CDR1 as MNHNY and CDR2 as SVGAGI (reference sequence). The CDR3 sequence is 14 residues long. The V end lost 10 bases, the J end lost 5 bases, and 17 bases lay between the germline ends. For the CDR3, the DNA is TGTGCCACTAGGCCGGGGACTCTAACCGGGGAGCTGTTTTTT. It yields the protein CATRPGTLTGELFF.

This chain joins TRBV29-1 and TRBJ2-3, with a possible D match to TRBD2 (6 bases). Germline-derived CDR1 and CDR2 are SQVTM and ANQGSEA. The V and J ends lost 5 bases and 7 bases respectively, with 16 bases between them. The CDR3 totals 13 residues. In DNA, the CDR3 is TGCAGCGTTCGGGGGAGAGATAGGAATACGCAGTATTTT. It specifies CSVRGRDRNTQYF.

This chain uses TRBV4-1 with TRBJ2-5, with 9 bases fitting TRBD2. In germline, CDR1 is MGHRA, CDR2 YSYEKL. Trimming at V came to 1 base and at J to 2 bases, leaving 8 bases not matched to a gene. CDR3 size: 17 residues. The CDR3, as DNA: TGCGCCAGCAGCCAAGTCGGGCTAGCGGGGCTACAAGAGACCCAGTACTTC. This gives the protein CASSQVGLAGLQETQYF.

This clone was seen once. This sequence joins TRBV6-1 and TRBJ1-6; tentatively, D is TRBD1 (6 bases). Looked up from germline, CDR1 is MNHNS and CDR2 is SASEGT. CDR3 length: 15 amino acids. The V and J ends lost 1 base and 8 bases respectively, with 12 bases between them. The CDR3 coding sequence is TGTGCCAGCAGTGAAGAGGGGGGGCGCTATTCACCCCTCCACTTT. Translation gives CASSEEGGRYSPLHF.

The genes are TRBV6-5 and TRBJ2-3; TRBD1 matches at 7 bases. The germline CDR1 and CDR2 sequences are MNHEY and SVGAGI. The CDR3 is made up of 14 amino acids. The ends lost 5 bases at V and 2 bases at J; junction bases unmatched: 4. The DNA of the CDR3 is TGTGCCAGCAGTAGGGGACAGATCACAGATACGCAGTATTTT. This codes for CASSRGQITDTQYF.

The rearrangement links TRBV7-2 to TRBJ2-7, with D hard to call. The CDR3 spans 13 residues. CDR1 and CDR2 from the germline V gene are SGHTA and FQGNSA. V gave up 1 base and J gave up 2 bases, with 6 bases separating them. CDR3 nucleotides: TGTGCCAGCAGCTTAGTTCCCCCCTACGAGCAGTACGTC. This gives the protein CASSLVPPYEQYV.

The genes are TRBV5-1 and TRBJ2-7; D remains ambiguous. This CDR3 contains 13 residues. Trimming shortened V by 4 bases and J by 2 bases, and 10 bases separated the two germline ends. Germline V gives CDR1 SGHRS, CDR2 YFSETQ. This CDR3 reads CASSPSPPYEQYF. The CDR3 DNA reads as TGCGCCAGCAGCCCCTCGCCCCCCTACGAGCAGTACTTC.

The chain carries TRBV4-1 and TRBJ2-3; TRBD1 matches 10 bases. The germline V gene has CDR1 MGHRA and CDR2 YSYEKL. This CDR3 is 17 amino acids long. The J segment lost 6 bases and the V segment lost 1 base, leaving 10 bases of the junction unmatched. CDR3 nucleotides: TGCGCCAGCAGCCAAGCTTTGAGACAGGGGGCTGTTGATACGCAGTATTTT. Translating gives CASSQALRQGAVDTQYF.

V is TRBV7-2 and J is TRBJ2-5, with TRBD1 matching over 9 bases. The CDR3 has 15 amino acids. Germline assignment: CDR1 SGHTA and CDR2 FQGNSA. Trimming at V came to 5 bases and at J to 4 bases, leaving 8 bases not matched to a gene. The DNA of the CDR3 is TGTGCCAGCAGCACTCAGACAGGGGGGGGAGAGACCCAGTACTTC. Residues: CASSTQTGGGETQYF.

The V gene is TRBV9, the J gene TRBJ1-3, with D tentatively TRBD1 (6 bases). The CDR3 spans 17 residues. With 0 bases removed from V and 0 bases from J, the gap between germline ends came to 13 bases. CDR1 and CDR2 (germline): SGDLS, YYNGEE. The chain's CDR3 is CASSVAGTRSSGNTIYF. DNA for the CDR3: TGTGCCAGCAGCGTAGCCGGGACACGCTCCTCTGGAAACACCATATATTTT. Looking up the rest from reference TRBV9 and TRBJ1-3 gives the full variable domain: DSGVTQTPKHLITATGQRVTLRCSPRSGDLSVYWYQQSLDQGLQFLIQYYNGEERAKGNILERFSAQQFPDLHSELNLSSLELGDSALYFCASSVAGTRSSGNTIYFGEGSWLTVV.

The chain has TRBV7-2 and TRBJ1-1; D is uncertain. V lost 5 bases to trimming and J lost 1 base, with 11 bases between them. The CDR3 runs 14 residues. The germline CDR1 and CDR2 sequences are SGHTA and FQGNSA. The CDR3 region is CASSPDRWNTEAFF. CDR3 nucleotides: TGTGCCAGCAGCCCAGACCGATGGAACACTGAAGCTTTCTTT.

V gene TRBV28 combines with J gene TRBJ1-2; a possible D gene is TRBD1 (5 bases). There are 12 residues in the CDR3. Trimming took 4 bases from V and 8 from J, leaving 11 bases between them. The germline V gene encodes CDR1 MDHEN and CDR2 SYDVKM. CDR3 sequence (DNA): TGTGCCAGCAGTTCGACAGTGAAGGGCTACACCTTC. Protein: CASSSTVKGYTF.

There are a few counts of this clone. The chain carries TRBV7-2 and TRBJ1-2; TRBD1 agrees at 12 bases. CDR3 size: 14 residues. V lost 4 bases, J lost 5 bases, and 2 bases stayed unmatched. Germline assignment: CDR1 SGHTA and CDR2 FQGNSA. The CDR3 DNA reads TGTGCCAGCAGCTGGGGACAGGGGGCGTATGGCTACACCTTC. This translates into CASSWGQGAYGYTF.

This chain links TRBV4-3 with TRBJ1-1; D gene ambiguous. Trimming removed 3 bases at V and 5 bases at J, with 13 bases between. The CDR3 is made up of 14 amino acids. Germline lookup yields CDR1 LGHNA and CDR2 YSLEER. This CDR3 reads CASSQLTEGTEAFF. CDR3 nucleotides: TGCGCCAGCAGCCAGCTGACGGAAGGGACTGAAGCTTTCTTT.

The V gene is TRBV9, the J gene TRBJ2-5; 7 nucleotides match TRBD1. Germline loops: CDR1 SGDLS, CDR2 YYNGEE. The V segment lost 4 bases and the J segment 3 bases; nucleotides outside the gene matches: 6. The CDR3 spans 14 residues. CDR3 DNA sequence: TGTGCCAGCAGCTTAGGCACAGGGGAAGAGACCCAGTACTTC. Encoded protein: CASSLGTGEETQYF.

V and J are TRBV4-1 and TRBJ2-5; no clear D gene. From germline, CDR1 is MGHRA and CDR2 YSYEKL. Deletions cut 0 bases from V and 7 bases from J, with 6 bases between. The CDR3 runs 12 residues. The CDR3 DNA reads TGCGCCAGCAGCCAAGATATGGGGACCCAGTACTTC. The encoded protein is CASSQDMGTQYF.

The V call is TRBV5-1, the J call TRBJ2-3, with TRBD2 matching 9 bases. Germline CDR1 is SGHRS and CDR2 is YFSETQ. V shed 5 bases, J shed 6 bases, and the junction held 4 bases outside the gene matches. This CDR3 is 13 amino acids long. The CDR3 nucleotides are TGCGCCAGCAGGGGGACTAGCAGGGATACGCAGTATTTT. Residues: CASRGTSRDTQYF.

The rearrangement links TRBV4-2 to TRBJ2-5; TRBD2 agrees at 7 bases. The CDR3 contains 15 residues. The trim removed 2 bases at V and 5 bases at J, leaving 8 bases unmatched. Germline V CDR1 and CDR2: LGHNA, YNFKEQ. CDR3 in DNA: TGTGCCAGCAGCCAACCTCGTGGCGGGGGTGAGACCCAGTACTTC. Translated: CASSQPRGGGETQYF.

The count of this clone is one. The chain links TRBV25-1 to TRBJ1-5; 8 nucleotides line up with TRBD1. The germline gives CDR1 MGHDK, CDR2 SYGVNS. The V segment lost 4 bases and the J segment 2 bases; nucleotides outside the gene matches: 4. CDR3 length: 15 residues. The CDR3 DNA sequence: TGTGCCAGCAGTGGGGACAGGAAGGGCAATCAGCCCCAGCATTTT. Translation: CASSGDRKGNQPQHF.

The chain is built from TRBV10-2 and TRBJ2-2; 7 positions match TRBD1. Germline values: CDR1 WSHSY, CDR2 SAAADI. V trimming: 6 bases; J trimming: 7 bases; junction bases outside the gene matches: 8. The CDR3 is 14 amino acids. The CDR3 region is CASRATGEGGELFF. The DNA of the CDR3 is TGCGCCAGCAGGGCTACAGGGGAAGGCGGGGAGCTGTTTTTT.